This T cell receptor (beta chain) was retrieved from a study of a mutant IDH1 vaccine in newly diagnosed glioma. Overall study: During weeks 1, 3, 5, 7, 11, 15, 19 and 23, patients received eight vaccinations. Vaccines began 4-6 weeks after radiotherapy alone, or with temozolomide cycles.

The CDR3 length is 14 residues. The ends were cut back, 0 bases at V and 3 bases at J, with 9 bases in the middle. Germline V gives CDR1 SGDLS, CDR2 YYNGEE. The time point is: week 11, during vaccination. Vaccination used 300 ug of mutant IDH1 20-mer peptide per dose, with topical imiquimod. As to this clone: Antigen unknown.

Profiling relied on immunoSEQ multiplex PCR, and the TCRdb table lists in-frame clones only, not all of them. The sample lists about 30,000 clones, around 78% occurring once. The receptor was derived from a man younger than 45 with glioma. The gene calls are TRBV9 and TRBJ1-1; the D is unclear. The sample was PBMCs, taken from a glioma patient whose treatment included an IDH1 peptide vaccine. The CDR3 protein is CASSVDRSDTEAFF. The CDR3 DNA sequence: TGTGCCAGCAGCGTAGACAGATCCGACACTGAAGCTTTCTTT.